This passage covers 28 T cell receptor beta chains from one sample sequenced in a study of T cell repertoires in aging, cancer and after chemotherapy. The template was genomic DNA from peripheral blood, not RNA. A mixed TRB-A/B primer pool amplified rearranged TRB by multiplex touch-down PCR. TCRdb independently ran MiXCR on the multiplex PCR reads; one entry per CDR3 protein. The sample consists of 6,500 to 9,500 distinct CDR3 sequences, more than 20% of them appearing once. The sequencing sample was made of blood. Source of these receptors: a human donor with a blood cancer.

The gene calls are TRBV7-2 and TRBJ2-1; no reliable D call. V dropped 2 bases and J dropped 4 bases, with 9 bases sitting between them. The CDR3 is made up of 14 amino acids. CDR1 and CDR2 from the germline V gene are SGHTA and FQGNSA. The CDR3 sequence: CASSLQVSYNEQFF. The CDR3 region has the DNA TGTGCCAGCAGCTTACAGGTCTCTTACAATGAGCAGTTCTTC.

The table lists this clonotype with many counts. The V and J genes are TRBV6-5 and TRBJ1-1; D gene unclear. Trimming removed 7 bases at V and 4 bases at J, with 16 bases between. CDR3 length equals 14 residues. The germline V gene encodes CDR1 MNHEY and CDR2 SVGAGI. DNA of the CDR3: TGTGCCAGCACCCAGCGGGAATTGGCCACTGAAGCTTTCTTT. This sequence encodes CASTQRELATEAFF.

Only a few counts were recorded for this clonotype. This chain uses TRBV10-3 with TRBJ1-5, with 9 nucleotides matching TRBD1. J was trimmed by 1 base and V by 2 bases; bases with no gene match: 0. Germline CDR1 ENHRY, CDR2 SYGVKD. The CDR3 has 15 amino acids. The CDR3 DNA follows: TGTGCCATCAGTGAGGACAGGGGGAGCAATCAGCCCCAGCATTTT. This translates into CAISEDRGSNQPQHF.

This clonotype was detected many times. The J gene is TRBJ1-6, the V gene TRBV6-2 or TRBV6-3, with 9 bases aligning to TRBD1. This CDR3 is 14 amino acids long. The V segment lost 6 bases and the J segment 5 bases; nucleotides outside the gene matches: 2. Germline CDR1 and CDR2: MNHEY and SVGEGT. The CDR3 is CASSRTGDNSPLHF. The CDR3 DNA sequence: TGTGCCAGCAGCCGGACAGGGGATAATTCACCCCTCCACTTT.

By sample share, this clonotype is medium-sized. The genes are TRBV6-5 and TRBJ1-2; D possibly corresponds to TRBD1 (6 bases). Germline V lookup: CDR1 MNHEY, CDR2 SVGAGI. This CDR3 is built from 14 residues. V lost 2 bases and J 8 bases, leaving 15 bases between the germline ends. The CDR3 spells CASSYGQGGEGYTF. The CDR3 DNA follows: TGTGCCAGCAGTTACGGTCAAGGGGGGGAAGGCTACACCTTC.

Of note for this clonotype: One end of the junction is discordant with germline, which a read error may explain. The chain recombines TRBV4-2 with TRBJ2-3; D is ambiguous. The germline V gene has CDR1 LGHNA and CDR2 YNFKEQ. The CDR3 sequence is 13 residues long. Here the CDR3 reads CASSQDISDTQYF. DNA for the CDR3: TGCGCCAGCAGCCAAGATATTAGTGATACGCAGTATTTT.

The sample holds a few counts of this clonotype. Here the CDR3 DNA reads TGCAGTGCTCGGACGGGTTATAGCAATCAGCCCCAGCATTTT. The encoded protein is CSARTGYSNQPQHF. The chain links TRBV20-1 to TRBJ1-5; D remains ambiguous. CDR3 length: 14 amino acids. Trimming took off 5 bases at V and 0 bases at J, with 11 bases between the two ends. The V gene's germline CDR1 is DFQATT and CDR2 SNEGSKA (reference sequence).

This clonotype has only a few counts. The genes are TRBV10-3 and TRBJ1-3; no definite D call. The CDR3 is 14 amino acids. Per the germline V gene, CDR1 is ENHRY and CDR2 is SYGVKD. With 11 bases removed from V and 1 base from J, the gap between germline ends came to 15 bases. The DNA for the CDR3 is TGTGCCGCCCGAACAGACTATTCTGGAAACACCATATATTTT. This encodes CAARTDYSGNTIYF.

This chain joins TRBV4-3 and TRBJ2-4; D unclear. Germline loops: CDR1 LGHNA, CDR2 YSLEER. The CDR3 is 13 residues long. V was clipped by 2 bases and J by 5 bases, with 7 bases between them. The CDR3 sequence is CASSQNMQNIQYF. CDR3 nucleotides: TGCGCCAGCAGCCAAAATATGCAAAACATTCAGTACTTC.

This clonotype was detected only a few times. V usage is TRBV5-1 and J usage is TRBJ2-5; 7 bases fit TRBD1. Looked up from germline, CDR1 is SGHRS and CDR2 is YFSETQ. V dropped 2 bases and J dropped 1; count of bases not matched to a gene: 2. The CDR3 is 14 amino acids. Written as DNA, the CDR3 is TGCGCCAGCAGCTTCCCAGGGGGCCAAGAGACCCAGTACTTC. Its translation: CASSFPGGQETQYF.

By share of the sample, this clonotype is medium-sized. V and J are TRBV30 and TRBJ2-7; D unclear. Per the germline V gene, CDR1 is GTSNPN and CDR2 is SVGIG (reference sequence). Trimming left V 2 bases short and J 1 base short, with 9 bases between. The CDR3 contains 13 residues. CDR3 residues: CAWSWGLSYEQYF. The CDR3 DNA follows: TGTGCCTGGAGTTGGGGATTATCCTACGAGCAGTACTTC.

J is TRBJ2-5 and V is TRBV7-2; 13 positions match TRBD2. With V trimmed by 1 base and J by 5 bases, 10 bases remained unmatched. Germline V gene data show CDR1 as SGHTA and CDR2 as FQGNSA. This CDR3 contains 18 residues. As DNA, the CDR3 is TGTGCCAGCAGCTTAGGGACTAGCGGGGGTGTCGGCGGGGAGACCCAGTACTTC. Residues: CASSLGTSGGVGGETQYF.

This clonotype showed up just a few times. The chain combines TRBV28 with TRBJ2-7; 10 nucleotides agree with TRBD1. CDR1 is MDHEN and CDR2 is SYDVKM in the germline V gene. The V gene end was trimmed by 6 bases and the J gene end by 4 bases; junction bases not matched to a gene: 9. The CDR3 sequence is 15 residues long. CDR3 sequence reads: CASREGQGVGYEQYF. The CDR3 DNA follows: TGTGCCAGCAGAGAAGGACAGGGGGTGGGATACGAGCAGTACTTC. The complete variable domain, with remaining parts taken from reference TRBV28 and TRBJ2-7, reads DVKVTQSSRYLVKRTGEKVFLECVQDMDHENMFWYRQDPGLGLRLIYFSYDVKMKEKGDIPEGYSVSREKKERFSLILESASTNQTSMYLCASREGQGVGYEQYFGPGTRLTVT.

This clonotype qualifies as medium-sized. J is TRBJ2-3 and V is TRBV6-6; 13 nucleotides line up with TRBD2. This CDR3 spans 14 amino acids. Germline V gene lookup returns CDR1 MNHNY and CDR2 SVGAGI (reference sequence). Trimming removed 10 bases from V and 8 bases from J; junction bases left unmatched: 9. CDR3 in amino acids: CAIRLAGGGSTQYF. The CDR3 DNA sequence: TGTGCCATCAGACTAGCGGGGGGTGGAAGTACGCAGTATTTT.

The chain carries TRBV7-9 and TRBJ1-1; tentative D call: TRBD1 (5 bases). Germline values: CDR1 SEHNR, CDR2 FQNEAQ (reference sequence). The CDR3 consists of 16 residues. V was shortened by 4 bases and J by 5 bases, with 20 bases between the two germline ends. Here the CDR3 reads CASSSSSGRTYTEAFF. The CDR3 nucleotides read TGTGCCAGCAGCTCCTCGTCGGGACGGACTTATACTGAAGCTTTCTTT.

This clonotype has only a few counts. The chain has TRBV6-1 and TRBJ1-5; no clear D. The ends were cut back, 1 base at V and 7 bases at J, with 14 bases in the middle. The germline CDR1 and CDR2 sequences are MNHNS and SASEGT. The CDR3 spans 15 residues. CDR3 loop: CASSEGFEGTQPQHF. The DNA for the CDR3 is TGTGCCAGCAGTGAAGGGTTCGAGGGTACCCAGCCCCAGCATTTT.

As concerns this clonotype: This could be a read error, since a much larger clone is one nucleotide away. The genes are TRBV6-2 or TRBV6-3 and TRBJ1-5; no clear D. The CDR3 contains 13 residues. The germline V gene has CDR1 MNHEY and CDR2 SVGEGT. Here the CDR3 reads CASSFHSNQRQHF. As DNA, the CDR3 is TGTGCCAGCAGTTTTCATAGCAATCAGCGCCAGCATTTT.

V is TRBV27 and J is TRBJ2-5; 11 bases are a match to TRBD2. The CDR3 has 18 amino acids. In germline, CDR1 is MNHEY, CDR2 SMNVEV (reference sequence). Germline trimming cut 5 bases from V and 2 bases from J; bases unmatched to any gene: 13. The CDR3 protein is CASSDEASGRPGQETQYF. CDR3 nucleotides: TGTGCCAGCAGTGATGAGGCTAGCGGGAGGCCGGGACAAGAGACCCAGTACTTC.

By proportion, this clonotype is medium-sized. The genes are TRBV30 and TRBJ2-1; the match to TRBD1 covers 8 bases. Trimming at V came to 2 bases and at J to 4 bases, leaving 4 bases not matched to a gene. Germline CDR1 GTSNPN, CDR2 SVGIG (reference sequence). This CDR3 has 14 amino acids. This CDR3 is CAWSTDRDYNEQFF. As DNA, the CDR3 is TGTGCCTGGAGTACGGACAGGGATTACAATGAGCAGTTCTTC. The whole variable domain, filled in from reference TRBV30 and TRBJ2-1, reads SQTIHQWPATLVQPVGSPLSLECTVEGTSNPNLYWYRQAAGRGLQLLFYSVGIGQISSEVPQNLSASRPQDRQFILSSKKLLLSDSGFYLCAWSTDRDYNEQFFGPGTRLTVL.

By sample fraction, this clonotype is medium-sized. V usage is TRBV19 and J usage is TRBJ1-1; no clear D. The CDR3 has 15 residues. The germline V and J ends were trimmed by 2 bases and 0 bases, with 10 bases remaining between them. CDR1 and CDR2 (germline): LNHDA, SQIVND (reference sequence). The CDR3 loop reads CASSINSGVNTEAFF. CDR3 coding DNA: TGTGCCAGTAGTATAAATTCAGGCGTGAACACTGAAGCTTTCTTT.

The DNA for the CDR3 is TGCAGTGCTAGCGCGCGGGGAGGGGGGAACACCGGGGAGCTGTTTTTT. The encoded protein is CSASARGGGNTGELFF. This rearrangement joins TRBV20-1 to TRBJ2-2; D is perhaps TRBD2 (7 bases). Between the trimmed V and J ends, which lost 3 bases and 1 base, there was a span of 15 bases. This CDR3 spans 16 amino acids. The germline gives CDR1 DFQATT, CDR2 SNEGSKA (reference sequence).

Comments on this clonotype: The junction differs from germline at one of its ends, possibly a read error. The rearrangement links TRBV5-6 to TRBJ2-3; TRBD1 is a possible D gene (6 bases). This CDR3 has 14 residues. Germline V CDR1 and CDR2: SGHDT, YYEEEE. The CDR3 protein is CASSLIPGEDTQYF. CDR3 bases: TGCGCCAGCAGCTTGATTCCAGGGGAAGATACGCAGTATTTT.

In this sample, this clonotype turned up a few times. CDR3 amino acids: CSARGLGAANSPLHF. The CDR3 DNA is TGCAGTGCTAGGGGATTAGGGGCAGCTAATTCACCCCTCCACTTT. The V call is TRBV20-1, the J call TRBJ1-6; D is perhaps TRBD1 (5 bases). The CDR3 is 15 residues long. Germline CDR1 is DFQATT and CDR2 is SNEGSKA (reference sequence). Trimming shortened V by 3 bases and J by 6 bases, and 15 bases separated the two germline ends.

In its sample, this clonotype ranks as medium-sized (0.01 to 0.1%). The V call is TRBV18, the J call TRBJ2-1; D perhaps matches TRBD2 (5 bases). Germline values: CDR1 KGHSH, CDR2 LQKENI. Trimming removed 4 bases at V and 5 bases at J, with 15 bases between. The CDR3 totals 15 residues. As DNA, the CDR3 is TGTGCCAGCTCACGAAACGGGATAAAAAACAATGAGCAGTTCTTC. This codes for CASSRNGIKNNEQFF.

The chain is built from TRBV28 and TRBJ1-1; no clear D. V lost 2 bases and J lost 1, with 5 bases in between. The CDR3 totals 13 residues. Per germline, CDR1 MDHEN and CDR2 SYDVKM. This CDR3 is CASSLGQNTEAFF. DNA for the CDR3: TGTGCCAGCAGTTTAGGGCAGAACACTGAAGCTTTCTTT.

The V gene is TRBV4-2, the J gene TRBJ2-7, with TRBD2 matching over 7 bases. The CDR3 consists of 16 residues. Germline assignment: CDR1 LGHNA and CDR2 YNFKEQ. Trimming took 0 bases from V and 0 from J; bases not matched to a gene: 5. CDR3 sequence reads: CASSQEWDYSSYEQYF. Written as DNA, the CDR3 is TGTGCCAGCAGCCAAGAATGGGACTACTCCTCCTACGAGCAGTACTTC.

The chain couples TRBV5-1 to TRBJ2-2; no reliable D call. The CDR3 is 13 residues long. Between the trimmed V and J ends, which lost 0 bases and 5 bases, there was a span of 5 bases. The germline V gene encodes CDR1 SGHRS and CDR2 YFSETQ. The DNA for the CDR3 is TGCGCCAGCAGCTTGGAAGTGACCGGGGAGCTGTTTTTT. It specifies CASSLEVTGELFF.

In this sample, this clonotype is medium-sized (0.01 to 0.1%). This chain uses TRBV15 with TRBJ2-7; either TRBD1 or TRBD2 may fit D (6 bases each). V lost 0 bases and J 4 bases, leaving 13 bases between the germline ends. CDR1 and CDR2 from the germline V gene are LNHNV and YYDKDF (reference sequence). This CDR3 has 15 residues. As DNA, the CDR3 is TGTGCCACCAGCAGAGACCCGGGGGCTATATACGAGCAGTACTTC. Amino acid sequence: CATSRDPGAIYEQYF.